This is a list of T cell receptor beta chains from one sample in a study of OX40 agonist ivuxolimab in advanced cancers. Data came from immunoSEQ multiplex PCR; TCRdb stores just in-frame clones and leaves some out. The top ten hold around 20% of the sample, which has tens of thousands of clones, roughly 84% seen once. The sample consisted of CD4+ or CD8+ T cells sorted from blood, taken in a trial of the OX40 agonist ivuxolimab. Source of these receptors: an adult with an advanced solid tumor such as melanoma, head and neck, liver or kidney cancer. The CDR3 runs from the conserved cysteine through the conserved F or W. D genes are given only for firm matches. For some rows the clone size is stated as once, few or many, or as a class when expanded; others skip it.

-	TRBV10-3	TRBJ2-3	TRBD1	CAIRPGDRAGTQYF	TGTGCCATCAGGCCAGGGGACAGGGCGGGTACGCAGTATTTT
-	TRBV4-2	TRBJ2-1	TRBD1	CASSPHGPRQGYNEQFF	TGTGCCAGCAGCCCCCACGGGCCGCGACAGGGATACAATGAGCAGTTCTTC
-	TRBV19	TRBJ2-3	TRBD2	CASGTSVTDTQYF	TGTGCCAGCGGGACTAGCGTCACAGATACGCAGTATTTT
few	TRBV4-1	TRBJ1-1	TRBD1	CASSQGQGMNTEAFF	TGCGCCAGCAGCCAAGGACAGGGGATGAACACTGAAGCTTTCTTT
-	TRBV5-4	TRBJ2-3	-	CASSAPRGF	TGTGCCAGCAGCGCTCCCCGGGGATTT
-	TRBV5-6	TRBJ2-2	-	CASSPRIGGGNTGELFF	TGTGCCAGCAGTCCGAGGATAGGGGGGGGGAACACCGGGGAGCTGTTTTTT
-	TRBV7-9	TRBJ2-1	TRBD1	CASSLEGDRVDEQFF	TGTGCCAGCAGCTTAGAAGGGGACAGGGTTGATGAGCAGTTCTTC
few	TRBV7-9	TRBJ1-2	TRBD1	CASSLVARQGSDTF	TGTGCCAGCAGCTTAGTCGCGAGACAGGGTTCTGACACCTTC
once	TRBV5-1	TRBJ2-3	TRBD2	CASSLYGSREGPDTQYF	TGCGCCAGCAGCTTGTACGGATCGCGGGAGGGCCCAGATACGCAGTATTTT
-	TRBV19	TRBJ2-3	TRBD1	CASSISGTASPITDTQYF	TGTGCCAGTAGTATCTCGGGGACAGCATCCCCAATCACAGATACGCAGTATTTT
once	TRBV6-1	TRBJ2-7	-	CASTNSRINEQYF	TGTGCCAGCACGAACAGCCGGATCAACGAGCAGTACTTC
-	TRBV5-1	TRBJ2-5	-	CASTTGFAETQYF	TGCGCCAGCACAACGGGGTTTGCGGAGACCCAGTACTTC
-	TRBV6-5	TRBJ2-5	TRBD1	CASQDGTGAQETQYF	TGTGCCTCACAGGACGGGACAGGGGCACAAGAGACCCAGTACTTC
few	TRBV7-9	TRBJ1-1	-	CASSSSYTEAFF	TGTGCCAGCAGCTCCTCTTACACTGAAGCTTTCTTT
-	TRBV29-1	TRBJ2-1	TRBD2	CSVEDLPSGGGTYNEQFF	TGCAGCGTTGAAGATCTTCCTAGCGGGGGAGGTACATACAATGAGCAGTTCTTC
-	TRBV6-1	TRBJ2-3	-	CASSENAGLGTDTQYF	TGTGCCAGCAGTGAAAATGCGGGCCTAGGCACAGATACGCAGTATTTT
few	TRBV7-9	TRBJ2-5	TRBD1	CASSWTGGRETQYF	TGTGCCAGCAGCTGGACAGGGGGACGGGAGACCCAGTACTTC
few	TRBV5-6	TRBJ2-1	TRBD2	CASSFTSGSSYNEQFF	TGTGCCAGCAGCTTCACTAGCGGCTCCTCCTACAATGAGCAGTTCTTC
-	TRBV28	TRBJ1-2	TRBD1	CASPPDLGQVGWVDGYTF	TGTGCCAGCCCTCCTGATCTGGGACAGGTGGGATGGGTAGATGGCTACACCTTC
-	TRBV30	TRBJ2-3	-	CAWSGGDGTHTDTQYF	TGTGCCTGGAGCGGCGGGGACGGCACTCACACAGATACGCAGTATTTT
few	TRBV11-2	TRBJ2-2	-	CASSRRGNTGELFF	TGTGCCAGCAGCCGGAGAGGGAACACCGGGGAGCTGTTTTTT
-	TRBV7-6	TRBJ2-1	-	CASSLANGNEQFF	TGTGCCAGCAGCTTAGCTAACGGGAATGAGCAGTTCTTC
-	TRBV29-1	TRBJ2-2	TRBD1	CSVPRTGGAPGELFF	TGCAGCGTTCCTCGGACAGGGGGCGCCCCCGGGGAGCTGTTTTTT
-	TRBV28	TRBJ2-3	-	CASSPLRTDTQYF	TGTGCCAGCAGTCCCTTACGCACAGATACGCAGTATTTT
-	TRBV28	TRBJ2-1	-	CASTLAPSYNEQFF	TGTGCCAGCACCCTAGCGCCTTCCTACAATGAGCAGTTCTTC
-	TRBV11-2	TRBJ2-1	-	CASSPRTAFNEQFF	TGTGCCAGCAGCCCCAGGACAGCCTTCAATGAGCAGTTCTTC
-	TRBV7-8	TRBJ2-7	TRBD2	CASSLVPPSGSTRYEQYF	TGTGCCAGCAGCTTAGTCCCCCCTAGCGGGAGTACCCGCTACGAGCAGTACTTC
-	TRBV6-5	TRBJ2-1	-	CASSYSGLVENEQFF	TGTGCCAGCAGTTACTCGGGCTTAGTTGAGAATGAGCAGTTCTTC
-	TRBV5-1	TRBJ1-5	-	CASRKDGANQPQHF	TGCGCCAGCAGAAAAGACGGGGCTAATCAGCCCCAGCATTTT
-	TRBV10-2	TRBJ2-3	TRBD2	CASSELAGGQYF	TGCGCCAGCAGTGAGCTGGCGGGAGGGCAGTATTTT
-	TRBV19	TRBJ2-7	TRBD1	CASSLGQGYEQYF	TGTGCCAGTAGTCTGGGACAGGGCTACGAGCAGTACTTC
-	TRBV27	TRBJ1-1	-	CASSLSAGNTEAFF	TGTGCCAGCAGTTTATCTGCCGGGAACACTGAAGCTTTCTTT
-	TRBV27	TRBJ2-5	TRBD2	CASSSPSGGEWETQYF	TGTGCCAGCAGTTCCCCTAGCGGGGGGGAGTGGGAGACCCAGTACTTC
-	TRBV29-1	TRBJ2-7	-	CSVEGFRQGSSYEQYF	TGCAGCGTTGAAGGATTTAGGCAGGGGAGTTCCTACGAGCAGTACTTC
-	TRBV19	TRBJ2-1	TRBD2	CASRITSGSLNEQFF	TGTGCCAGTAGGATAACTAGCGGGAGCCTCAATGAGCAGTTCTTC
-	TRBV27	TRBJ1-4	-	CASSLGFGGDEKLFF	TGTGCCAGCAGTTTAGGGTTCGGGGGCGATGAAAAACTGTTTTTT
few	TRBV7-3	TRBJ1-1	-	CASSQLSTEAFF	TGTGCCAGCAGCCAGTTGAGCACTGAAGCTTTCTTT
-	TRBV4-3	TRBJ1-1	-	CASSQDSGRVDRKMNTEAFF	TGCGCCAGCAGCCAAGATAGCGGCAGGGTCGATCGGAAGATGAACACTGAAGCTTTCTTT
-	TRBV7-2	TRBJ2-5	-	CASSFSYPQETQYF	TGTGCCAGCAGCTTCTCGTACCCTCAAGAGACCCAGTACTTC
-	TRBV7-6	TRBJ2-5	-	CASSPDGRGTQETQYF	TGTGCCAGCAGCCCCGATGGAAGGGGTACCCAAGAGACCCAGTACTTC
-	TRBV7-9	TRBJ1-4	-	CASSLVGPGEKLFF	TGTGCCAGCAGCTTAGTGGGTCCCGGTGAAAAACTGTTTTTT
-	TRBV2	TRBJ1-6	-	CASSQEGESYNSPLHF	TGTGCCAGCAGTCAAGAAGGGGAGAGCTATAATTCACCCCTCCACTTT
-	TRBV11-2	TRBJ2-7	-	CASSLARTGYEQYF	TGTGCCAGCAGCTTAGCACGCACTGGCTACGAGCAGTACTTC